Below are 12 T cell receptor beta chains sequenced from a single sample in a study of CD8+CD57+ T cells in acquired aplastic anemia. It was genomic DNA that served as the template for profiling TCR beta VDJ and CDR3. TCRdb reprocessed the reads with MiXCR, giving one entry per CDR3 protein. The sample includes approximately 380,000 distinct CDR3 sequences, about two thirds of them seen just once. Sequenced: sorted CD4+, CD8+, or CD8+CD57+ T cells (not recorded which) from PBMCs. These receptors all stem from a human donor in good health, serving as a control.

In the case of this clonotype: The final CDR3 position lacks the conserved phenylalanine or tryptophan, pointing to a likely read error. V usage is TRBV4-3 and J usage is TRBJ2-5, with D tentatively TRBD1 (6 bases). The CDR3 contains 13 residues. In germline, CDR1 is LGHNA, CDR2 YSLEER. CDR3 nucleotide sequence: TGCAGCACCAGCACGACAGGCCAAGAGACCCAGTACCTC. Its protein product is CSTSTTGQETQYL.

CDR3 sequence (DNA): TGTGCCAGCAGGACGTACAGGGATTACGAGCAGTACTTC. The encoded protein is CASRTYRDYEQYF. J is TRBJ2-7 and V is TRBV12-3 or TRBV12-4, with D possibly TRBD1 on 6 matching bases. The CDR3 is 13 residues long. The V end was cut by 6 bases, the J end by 4 bases, with 13 bases between.

A word on this clonotype: Since no conserved phenylalanine or tryptophan closes the CDR3, a read error is the likely cause. The DNA is omitted, as the CDR3 cannot be located on it reliably, and the CDR3 follows TCRdb's listing. This chain connects TRBV10-3 to TRBJ1-2; the table's D call, TRBD1, was not checked against the DNA. 14 amino acids form the CDR3, both terminal residues included. Per the germline V gene, CDR1 is ENHRY and CDR2 is SYGVKD. CDR3 in amino acids: CAISATGLEYGYSS.

The chain recombines TRBV2 with TRBJ2-3; D gene ambiguous. CDR3 length equals 16 residues. Per germline, CDR1 SNHLY and CDR2 FYNNEI. The V end was cut by 3 bases, the J end by 4 bases, with 17 bases between. CDR3 bases: TGTGCCAGCAGTGATGCGGTAGGAGACTTTGCAGATACGCAGTATTTT. As protein: CASSDAVGDFADTQYF.

About this clonotype itself: Mismatch with germline at one junction end may stem from a read error. The chain employs TRBV5-1 and TRBJ2-5; no firm D call. This CDR3 is built from 14 residues. The V gene's germline CDR1 is SGHRS and CDR2 YFSETQ. The CDR3 here is CASSAELVKETQYF. The DNA for the CDR3 is TGTGCCAGCAGCGCGGAGCTAGTCAAAGAGACCCAGTACTTC.

This rearrangement joins TRBV4-1 to TRBJ1-1; tentatively, D is TRBD1 (5 bases). The CDR3 has 15 amino acids. CDR1 and CDR2 (germline): MGHRA, YSYEKL. V lost 0 bases and J lost 2, with 10 bases in between. The CDR3 spells CASSQELTVNTEAFF. The CDR3 bases are TGCGCCAGCAGCCAAGAGTTGACAGTAAACACTGAAGCTTTCTTT.

This clonotype was detected once. The chain uses TRBV2 and TRBJ1-2; weak D call: TRBD1 (6 bases). The CDR3 loop spans 15 amino acids. V lost 5 bases and J lost 3, with 16 bases in between. The germline V gene has CDR1 SNHLY and CDR2 FYNNEI. CDR3 region: CASSPGQGIDYGYTF. The CDR3 bases are TGTGCCAGCAGTCCGGGGCAGGGGATTGACTATGGCTACACCTTC.

The V call is TRBV12-3 or TRBV12-4, the J call TRBJ1-2; TRBD1 agrees at 7 bases. Trimming removed 3 bases from V and 2 bases from J; junction bases left unmatched: 3. This CDR3 is 14 amino acids long. The CDR3 spells CASSLSGGNYGYTF. CDR3 nucleotide sequence: TGTGCCAGCAGTTTGTCAGGGGGGAACTATGGCTACACCTTC.

Points on this clonotype: It is likely a read error, because the conserved phenylalanine at the end of the CDR3 is missing. The DNA is left out, because the CDR3 cannot be placed on it with certainty; the CDR3 is given as TCRdb lists it. The chain couples TRBV7-2 to TRBJ2-7. The CDR3 sequence runs 13 residues, both termini included. The germline V gene has CDR1 SGHTA and CDR2 FQGNSA. CDR3 sequence reads: CASSPGEAEYFWP.

This clonotype has only one observation. V gene TRBV7-9 combines with J gene TRBJ1-6; D remains ambiguous. The V gene's germline CDR1 is SEHNR and CDR2 FQNEAQ (reference sequence). Trimming cost V 1 base and J 7 bases, with 8 bases left between them. The CDR3 is made up of 14 amino acids. CDR3 bases: TGTGCCAGCAGCTTAGTAGAGGGAAATTCACCCCTCCACTTT. This translates into CASSLVEGNSPLHF.

This clonotype was seen only a few times. The rearrangement links TRBV6-1 to TRBJ1-5; 12 bases are shared with TRBD1. Germline loops: CDR1 MNHNS, CDR2 SASEGT. The CDR3 loop spans 16 amino acids. After removal of 0 bases from V and 7 bases from J, the junction contained 4 bases not matched to a gene. The CDR3 bases are TGTGCCAGCAGTGAAGCTGGGACAGGGGGCTGGCAGCCCCAGCATTTT. Its protein is CASSEAGTGGWQPQHF.

In its sample, this clonotype was seen once. Its ends do not fully match the called genes, so a read error is possible. CDR3 sequence: CASSAERGTDTQYF. As DNA, the CDR3 is TGTGCCAGCAGCGCGGAGAGGGGCACGGATACGCAGTACTTT. This rearrangement joins TRBV2 to TRBJ2-3; D tentatively fits TRBD1 or TRBD2 (5 bases each). Looked up from germline, CDR1 is SNHLY and CDR2 is FYNNEI. The CDR3 consists of 14 residues.